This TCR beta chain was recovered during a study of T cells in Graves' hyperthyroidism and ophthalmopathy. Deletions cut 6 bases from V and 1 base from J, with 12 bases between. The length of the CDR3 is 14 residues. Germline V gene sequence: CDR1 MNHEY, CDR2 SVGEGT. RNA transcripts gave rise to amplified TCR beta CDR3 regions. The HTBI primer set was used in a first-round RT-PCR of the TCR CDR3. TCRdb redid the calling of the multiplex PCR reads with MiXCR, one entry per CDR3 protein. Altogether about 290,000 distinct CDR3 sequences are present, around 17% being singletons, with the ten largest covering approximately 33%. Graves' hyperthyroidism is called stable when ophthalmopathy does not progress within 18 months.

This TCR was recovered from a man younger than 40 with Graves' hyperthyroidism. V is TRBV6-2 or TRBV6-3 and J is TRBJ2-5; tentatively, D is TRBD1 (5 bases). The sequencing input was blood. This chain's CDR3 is CASRDSGFQETQYF. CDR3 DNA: TGTGCCAGCAGAGACTCAGGGTTCCAAGAGACCCAGTACTTC.